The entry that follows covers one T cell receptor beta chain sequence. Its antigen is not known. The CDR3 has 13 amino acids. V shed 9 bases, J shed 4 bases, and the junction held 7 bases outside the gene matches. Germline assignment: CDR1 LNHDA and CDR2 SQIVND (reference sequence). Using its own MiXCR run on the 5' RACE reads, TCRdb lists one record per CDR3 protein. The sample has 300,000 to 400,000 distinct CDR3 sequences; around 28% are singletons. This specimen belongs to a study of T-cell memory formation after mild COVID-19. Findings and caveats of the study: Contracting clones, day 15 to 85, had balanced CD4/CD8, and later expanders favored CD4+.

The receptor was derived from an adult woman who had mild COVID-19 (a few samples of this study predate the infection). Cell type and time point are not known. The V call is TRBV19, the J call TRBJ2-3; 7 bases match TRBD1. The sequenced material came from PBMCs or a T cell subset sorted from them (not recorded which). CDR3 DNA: TGTGCCAGCCAAGGGACAGAGGCAGATACGCAGTATTTT. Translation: CASQGTEADTQYF.